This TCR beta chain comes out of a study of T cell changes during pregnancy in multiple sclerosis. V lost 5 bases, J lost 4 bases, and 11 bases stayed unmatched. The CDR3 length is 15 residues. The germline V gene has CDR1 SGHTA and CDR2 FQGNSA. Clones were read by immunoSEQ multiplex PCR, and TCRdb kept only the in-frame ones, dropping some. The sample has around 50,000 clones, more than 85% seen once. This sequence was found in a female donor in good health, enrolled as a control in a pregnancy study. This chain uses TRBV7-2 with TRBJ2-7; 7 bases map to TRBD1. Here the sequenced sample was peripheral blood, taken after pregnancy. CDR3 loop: CASSPGTVRGYEQYF. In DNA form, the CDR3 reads TGTGCCAGCAGCCCGGGGACAGTTAGAGGTTACGAGCAGTACTTC.